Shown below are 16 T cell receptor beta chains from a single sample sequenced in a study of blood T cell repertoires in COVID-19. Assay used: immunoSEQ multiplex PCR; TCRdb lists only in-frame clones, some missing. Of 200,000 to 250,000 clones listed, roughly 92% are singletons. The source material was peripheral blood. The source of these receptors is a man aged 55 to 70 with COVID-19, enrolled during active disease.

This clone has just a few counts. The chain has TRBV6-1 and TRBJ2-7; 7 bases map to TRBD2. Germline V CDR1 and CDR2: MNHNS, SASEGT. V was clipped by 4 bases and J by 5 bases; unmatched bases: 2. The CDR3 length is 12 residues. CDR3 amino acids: CASSATSDEQYF. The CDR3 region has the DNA TGTGCCAGCAGTGCCACTAGCGACGAGCAGTACTTC.

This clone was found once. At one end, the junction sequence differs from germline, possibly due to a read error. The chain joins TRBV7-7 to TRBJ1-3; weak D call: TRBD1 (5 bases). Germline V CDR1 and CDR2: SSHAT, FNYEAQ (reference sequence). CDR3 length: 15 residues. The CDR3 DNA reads TGTGCTAGCAGCTTAGCGCCAGGGACTGGAAACACCATATATTTT. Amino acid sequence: CASSLAPGTGNTIYF.

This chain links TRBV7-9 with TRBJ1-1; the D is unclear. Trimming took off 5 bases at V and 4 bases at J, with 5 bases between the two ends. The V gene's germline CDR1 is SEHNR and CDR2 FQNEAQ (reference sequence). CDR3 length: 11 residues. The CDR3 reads CASSRITEAFF. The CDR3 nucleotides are TGTGCCAGCAGCCGTATCACTGAAGCTTTCTTT.

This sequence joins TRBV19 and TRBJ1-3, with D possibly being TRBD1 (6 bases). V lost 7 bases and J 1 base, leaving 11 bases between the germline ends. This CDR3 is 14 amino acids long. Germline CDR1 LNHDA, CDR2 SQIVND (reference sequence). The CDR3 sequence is CASTPTGSGNTIYF. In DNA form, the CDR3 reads TGTGCCAGTACCCCAACAGGGTCTGGAAACACCATATATTTT.

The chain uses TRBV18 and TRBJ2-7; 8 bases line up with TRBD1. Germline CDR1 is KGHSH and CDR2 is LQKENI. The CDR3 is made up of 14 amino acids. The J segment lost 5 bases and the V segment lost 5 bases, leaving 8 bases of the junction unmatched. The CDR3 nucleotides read TGTGCCAGCTCATTCGGACAGGGATGGAACGAGCAGTACTTC. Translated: CASSFGQGWNEQYF.

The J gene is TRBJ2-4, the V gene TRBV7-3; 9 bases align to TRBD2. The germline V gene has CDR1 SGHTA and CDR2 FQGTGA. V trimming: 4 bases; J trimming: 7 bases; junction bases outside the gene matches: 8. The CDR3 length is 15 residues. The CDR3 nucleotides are TGTGCCAGCAGCTCCTTAGCGGGAGAGCCCAACATTCAGTACTTC. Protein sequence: CASSSLAGEPNIQYF.

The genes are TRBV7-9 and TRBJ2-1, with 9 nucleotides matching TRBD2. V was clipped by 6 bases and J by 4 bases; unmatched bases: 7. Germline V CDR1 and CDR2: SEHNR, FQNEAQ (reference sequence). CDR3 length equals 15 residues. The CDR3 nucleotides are TGTGCCAGCAGGAGTAGCGGGAGAGTTTACAATGAGCAGTTCTTC. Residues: CASRSSGRVYNEQFF.

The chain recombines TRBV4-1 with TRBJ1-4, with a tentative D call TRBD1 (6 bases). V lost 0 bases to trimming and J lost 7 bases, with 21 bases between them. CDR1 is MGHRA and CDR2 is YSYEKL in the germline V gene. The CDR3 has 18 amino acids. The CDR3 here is CASSQEYGPAGVFEKLFF. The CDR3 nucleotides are TGCGCCAGCAGCCAAGAGTACGGGCCGGCAGGGGTTTTTGAAAAACTGTTTTTT.

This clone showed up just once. CDR3 nucleotide sequence: TGTGCCAGCAGCTTAGTGGGGGGGTTGTACACTGAAGCTTTCTTT. Translating gives CASSLVGGLYTEAFF. The V call is TRBV7-2, the J call TRBJ1-1; D is possibly TRBD1 (5 bases). Looked up from germline, CDR1 is SGHTA and CDR2 is FQGNSA. This CDR3 is 15 amino acids long. V lost 1 base and J 3 bases, leaving 12 bases between the germline ends.

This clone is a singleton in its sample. The DNA for the CDR3 is TGTGCCAGCAGCTTAGATTGGGGACTAGCGAACAGCAATGAGCAGTTCTTC. Protein sequence: CASSLDWGLANSNEQFF. This chain links TRBV11-3 with TRBJ2-1; 10 bases map to TRBD2. The CDR3 spans 17 residues. Unmatched junction bases numbered 8, after V lost 0 bases and J lost 6 bases. Germline V gene sequence: CDR1 SGHNT, CDR2 YENEEA. The variable domain in full, with the rest retrieved from reference TRBV11-3 and TRBJ2-1, is EAGVVQSPRYKIIEKKQPVAFWCNPISGHNTLYWYLQNLGQGPELLIRYENEEAVDDSQLPKDRFSAERLKGVDSTLKIQPAELGDSAVYLCASSLDWGLANSNEQFFGPGTRLTVL.

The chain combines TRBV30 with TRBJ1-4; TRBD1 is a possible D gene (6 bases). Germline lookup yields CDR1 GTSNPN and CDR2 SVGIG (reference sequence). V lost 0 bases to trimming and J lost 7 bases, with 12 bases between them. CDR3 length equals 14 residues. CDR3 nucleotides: TGTGCCTGGAGTGTTGTACAGGGCAGTGAAAAACTGTTTTTT. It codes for CAWSVVQGSEKLFF.

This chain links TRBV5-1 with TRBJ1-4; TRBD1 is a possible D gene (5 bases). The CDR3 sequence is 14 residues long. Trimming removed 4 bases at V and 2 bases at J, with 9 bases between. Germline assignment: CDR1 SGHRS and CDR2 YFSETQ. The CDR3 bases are TGCGCCAGCAGCCGACAGTCTACTAATGAAAAACTGTTTTTT. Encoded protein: CASSRQSTNEKLFF.

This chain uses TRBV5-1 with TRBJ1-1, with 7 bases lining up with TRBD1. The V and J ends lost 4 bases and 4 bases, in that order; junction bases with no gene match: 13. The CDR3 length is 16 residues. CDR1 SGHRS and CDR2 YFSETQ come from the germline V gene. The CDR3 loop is CASSPRQGGGTTEAFF. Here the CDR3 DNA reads TGCGCCAGCAGCCCTCGACAGGGTGGAGGGACCACTGAAGCTTTCTTT.

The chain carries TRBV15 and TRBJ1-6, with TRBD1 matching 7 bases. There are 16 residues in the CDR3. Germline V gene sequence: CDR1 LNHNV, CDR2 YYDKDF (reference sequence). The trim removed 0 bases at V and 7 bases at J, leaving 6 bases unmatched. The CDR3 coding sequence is TGTGCCACCAGCAGAGATGTCTACAGGGGCAATTCACCCCTCCACTTT. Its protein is CATSRDVYRGNSPLHF.

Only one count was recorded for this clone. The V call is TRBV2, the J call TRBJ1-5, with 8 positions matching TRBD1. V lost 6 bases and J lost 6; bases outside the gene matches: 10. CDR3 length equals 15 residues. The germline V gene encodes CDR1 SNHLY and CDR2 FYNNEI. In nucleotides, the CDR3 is TGTGCCAGCAGCCAAACGGCAGGGGGCGGTCAGCCCCAGCATTTT. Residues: CASSQTAGGGQPQHF.

CDR3 nucleotides: TGTGCCAGCAGACGACAGCCTGCGGAGACCCAGTACTTC. Amino acids: CASRRQPAETQYF. The chain employs TRBV2 and TRBJ2-5, with D maybe TRBD1 (5 bases). The V gene lost 6 bases and the J gene lost 5 bases, with 13 bases spanning the gap. The CDR3 is 13 residues long. The germline V gene has CDR1 SNHLY and CDR2 FYNNEI.